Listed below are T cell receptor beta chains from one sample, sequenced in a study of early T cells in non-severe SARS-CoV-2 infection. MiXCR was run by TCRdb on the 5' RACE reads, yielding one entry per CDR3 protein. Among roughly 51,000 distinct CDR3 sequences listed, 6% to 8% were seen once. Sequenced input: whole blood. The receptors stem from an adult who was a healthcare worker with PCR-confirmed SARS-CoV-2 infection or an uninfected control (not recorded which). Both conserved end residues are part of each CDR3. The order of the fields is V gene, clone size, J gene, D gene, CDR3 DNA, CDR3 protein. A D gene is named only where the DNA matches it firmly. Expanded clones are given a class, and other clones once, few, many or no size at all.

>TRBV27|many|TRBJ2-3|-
TGTGCCAGCAGTCTTAATTCGGGACCAACAGATACGCAGTATTTT
CASSLNSGPTDTQYF
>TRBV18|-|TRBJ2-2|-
TGTGCCAGCTCACCTAATCTACAGGGTCCGAACACCGGGGAGCTGTTTTTT
CASSPNLQGPNTGELFF
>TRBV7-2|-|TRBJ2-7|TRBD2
TGTGCCAGCAAGTTAAGCCGGACTAGCGGAGCCTACGAGCAGTACTTC
CASKLSRTSGAYEQYF
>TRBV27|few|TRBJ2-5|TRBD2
TGTGCCAGCAGTTTATTGGGCGGGGGGCAAGAGACCCAGTACTTC
CASSLLGGGQETQYF
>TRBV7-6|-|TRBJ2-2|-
TGTACCAGCAGCTTTACAGGACCCACCGGGGAGCTGTTTTTT
CTSSFTGPTGELFF
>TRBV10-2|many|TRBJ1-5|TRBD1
TGCGCCAGCACCAGGACAGGGGGCGATTTGAATCAGCCCCAGCATTTT
CASTRTGGDLNQPQHF
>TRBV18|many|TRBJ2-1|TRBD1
TGTGCCAGCTCACTGGGACAGGGGTACGGTGAGCAGTTCTTC
CASSLGQGYGEQFF
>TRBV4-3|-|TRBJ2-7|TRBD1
TGCGCCAGCAGCCAAGATCCAACAGGGGGAGGCTACGAGCAGTACTTC
CASSQDPTGGGYEQYF
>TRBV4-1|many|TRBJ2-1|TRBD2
TGCGCCACCACGATAGGACTAGCGGGCACAAGCTCCTACAATGAGCAGTTCTTC
CATTIGLAGTSSYNEQFF
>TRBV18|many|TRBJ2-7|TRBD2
TGTGCCAGCTCACCTGTCCGGGGGGATTCCTACGAGCAGTACTTC
CASSPVRGDSYEQYF
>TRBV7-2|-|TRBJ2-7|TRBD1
TGTGCCAGCAGCTTAAGATGGGACAGGGGCAACTACGAGCAGTACTTC
CASSLRWDRGNYEQYF
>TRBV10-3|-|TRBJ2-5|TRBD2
TGTGCCATCAGCCCCGGACTAGCGGGGGGGCAAGAGACCCAGTACTTC
CAISPGLAGGQETQYF
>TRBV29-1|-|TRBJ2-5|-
TGCAGCGCCAGGGACAGCGGGAGAGAGACCCAGTACTTC
CSARDSGRETQYF
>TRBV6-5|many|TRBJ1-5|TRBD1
TGTGCCAGCAGTTACGGACAGGGGCCTAATCAGCCCCAGCATTTT
CASSYGQGPNQPQHF
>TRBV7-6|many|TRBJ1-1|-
TGTGCCAGCAGCAAGGGGACTGGGAACACTGAAGCTTTCTTT
CASSKGTGNTEAFF
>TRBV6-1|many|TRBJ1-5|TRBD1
TGTGCCAGCAGTGAAATTACAGGGGTCAATCAGCCCCAGCATTTT
CASSEITGVNQPQHF
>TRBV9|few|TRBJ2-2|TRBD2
TGTGCCAGCAGCGTAGGGACTAGCGGGGAGCTGTTTTTT
CASSVGTSGELFF
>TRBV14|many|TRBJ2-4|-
TGTGCCAGCAGCCAAGGATTTCGGCTTGCCAAAAACATTCAGTACTTC
CASSQGFRLAKNIQYF
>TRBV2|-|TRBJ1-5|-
TGTGCCAGCAGTGAACGGCGCAGGGTCAATCAGCCCCAGCATTTT
CASSERRRVNQPQHF
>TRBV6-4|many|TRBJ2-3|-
TGTGCCAGCAGTGACTCTGGCGGGGCCACAGATACGCAGTATTTT
CASSDSGGATDTQYF
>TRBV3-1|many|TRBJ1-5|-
TGTGCCAGCAGCCAAGATCTCACGGGGCCCCAGCATTTT
CASSQDLTGPQHF
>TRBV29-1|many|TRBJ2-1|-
TGCAGCGTTGCGGCAGGTTCTGGCAATGAGCAGTTCTTC
CSVAAGSGNEQFF
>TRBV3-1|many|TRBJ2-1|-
TGCCTCGTTTGCGGGGGCCTAAGGTGGCACAATGAGCAGTTCTTC
CLVCGGLRWHNEQFF
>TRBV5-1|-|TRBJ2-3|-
TGCGCCAGCAGCTTGGCCCGCGGCACAGATACGCAGTATTTT
CASSLARGTDTQYF
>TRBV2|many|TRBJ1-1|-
TGTGCCAGCAGTGAAGCGGGACTCAGAGACACTGAAGCTTTCTTT
CASSEAGLRDTEAFF
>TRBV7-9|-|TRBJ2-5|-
TGTGCCAGCAGCTTTAGGGCAGGCTACCAAGAGACCCAGTACTTC
CASSFRAGYQETQYF